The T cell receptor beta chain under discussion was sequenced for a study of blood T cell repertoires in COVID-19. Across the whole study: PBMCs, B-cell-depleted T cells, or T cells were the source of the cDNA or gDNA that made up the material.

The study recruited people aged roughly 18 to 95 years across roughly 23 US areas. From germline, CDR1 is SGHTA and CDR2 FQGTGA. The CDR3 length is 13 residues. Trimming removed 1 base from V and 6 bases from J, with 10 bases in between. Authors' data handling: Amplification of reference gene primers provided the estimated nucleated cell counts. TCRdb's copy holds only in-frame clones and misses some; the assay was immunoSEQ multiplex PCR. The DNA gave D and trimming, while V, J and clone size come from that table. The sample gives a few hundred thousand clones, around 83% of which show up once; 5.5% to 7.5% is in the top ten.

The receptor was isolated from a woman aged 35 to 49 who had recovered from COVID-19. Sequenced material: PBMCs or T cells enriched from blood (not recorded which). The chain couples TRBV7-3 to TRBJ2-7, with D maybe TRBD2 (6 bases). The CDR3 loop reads CASSLNAGGEQYF. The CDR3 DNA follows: TGTGCCAGCAGCTTAAATGCCGGGGGCGAGCAGTACTTC. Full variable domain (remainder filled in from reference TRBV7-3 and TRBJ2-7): GAGVSQTPSNKVTEKGKYVELRCDPISGHTALYWYRQSLGQGPEFLIYFQGTGAADDSGLPNDRFFAVRPEGSVSTLKIQRTERGDSAVYLCASSLNAGGEQYFGPGTRLTVT.